These T cell receptor beta chains were read from a single sample in a study of blood T cell repertoires in COVID-19. The assay was immunoSEQ multiplex PCR, and TCRdb's table has in-frame clones only and misses some. Among tens of thousands of clones, 90% were seen once, and the ten largest hold roughly 1.5%. The sequenced sample was peripheral blood. The origin of the receptors is a human donor with active COVID-19. The donor label of this sample is uncertain. CDR3s include the opening cysteine and the closing phenylalanine or tryptophan. The D gene is left open where the match is weak. Part of the rows lack a size; the others show once, few, many or a class for expanded clones.

V	D	J	size	CDR3	DNA
TRBV5-5	TRBD1	TRBJ1-2	NA	CASSPLLLQGAQRGYTF	TGTGCCAGCAGCCCTCTCCTCCTACAGGGGGCGCAGAGGGGCTACACCTTC
TRBV18	NA	TRBJ1-4	once	CASSTGIGEKLFF	TGTGCCAGCTCAACAGGGATCGGCGAAAAACTGTTTTTT
TRBV12-3/TRBV12-4	NA	TRBJ1-1	NA	CASSFSPGTEAFF	TGTGCCAGCAGTTTTTCCCCAGGCACTGAAGCTTTCTTT
TRBV6-4	TRBD2	TRBJ2-7	few	CASKVGERGIRYEQYF	TGTGCCAGCAAGGTGGGGGAGCGGGGGATACGCTACGAGCAGTACTTC
TRBV7-2	NA	TRBJ2-3	NA	CADGGATDTQYF	TGTGCGGATGGTGGGGCGACAGATACGCAGTATTTT
TRBV7-9	TRBD1	TRBJ2-7	NA	CASSPSTGASSYEQYF	TGTGCCAGCAGCCCCTCAACAGGGGCGAGCTCCTACGAGCAGTACTTC
TRBV1	NA	TRBJ2-7	NA	CTSSQDIPINCGGIYEQYF	TGCACCAGCAGCCAAGATATCCCCATTAATTGCGGGGGAATTTACGAGCAGTACTTC
TRBV28	TRBD1	TRBJ1-6	NA	CASSLGDRVESPLHF	TGTGCCAGCAGCCTAGGAGACAGGGTCGAATCACCCCTCCACTTT
TRBV19	NA	TRBJ2-6	NA	CASSQGGIWEANVLTF	TGTGCCAGTAGTCAAGGAGGGATATGGGAGGCCAACGTCCTGACTTTC
TRBV13	NA	TRBJ2-7	NA	CASSRGISYEQYF	TGTGCCAGCAGCAGGGGGATTTCCTACGAGCAGTACTTC
TRBV7-2	NA	TRBJ1-2	once	CASSLVGGGHANYGYTF	TGTGCCAGCAGCTTAGTGGGGGGGGGACACGCCAACTATGGCTACACCTTC
TRBV19	TRBD2	TRBJ2-3	NA	CASSGLAGVSDTQYF	TGTGCCAGTAGCGGACTAGCGGGGGTATCGGATACGCAGTATTTT
TRBV23-1	TRBD1	TRBJ1-6	NA	CASVNGQGRLYNSPLHF	TGCGCCAGCGTCAACGGACAGGGGCGACTGTATAATTCACCCCTCCACTTT
TRBV7-2	NA	TRBJ2-7	NA	CASSLSGGGSYEQYF	TGTGCCAGCAGCCTTAGTGGCGGGGGCTCATACGAGCAGTACTTC
TRBV28	NA	TRBJ1-4	NA	CASSTGAGEKLFF	TGTGCCAGCAGTACCGGCGCGGGTGAAAAACTGTTTTTT
TRBV10-1	TRBD1	TRBJ2-7	NA	CASSDYAGRDRVDEQYF	TGCGCCAGCAGTGATTACGCTGGTCGGGACAGGGTTGACGAGCAGTACTTC
TRBV6-7	NA	TRBJ1-2	NA	CASSYFDSGYTF	TGTGCCAGCAGTTACTTCGACAGTGGCTACACCTTC
TRBV3-1/TRBV3-2	NA	TRBJ2-2	NA	CASSQDLAEGRELFF	TGTGCCAGCAGCCAAGACCTAGCAGAAGGAAGGGAGCTGTTTTTT
TRBV2	TRBD1	TRBJ1-2	NA	CASSWRQGPYGYTF	TGTGCCAGCAGTTGGAGACAGGGACCCTATGGCTACACCTTC
TRBV30	NA	TRBJ2-1	NA	CAWSFRRLSEQFF	TGTGCCTGGAGTTTTAGGAGGCTTAGTGAGCAGTTCTTC
TRBV19	NA	TRBJ1-1	NA	CASAVRGTSEAFF	TGTGCCAGTGCGGTACGGGGGACGTCTGAAGCTTTCTTT
TRBV18	TRBD1	TRBJ1-4	NA	CASSPKDRGNEKLFF	TGTGCCAGCTCACCCAAGGACAGGGGAAATGAAAAACTGTTTTTT
TRBV6-6	NA	TRBJ2-2	NA	CASSPAQGLTGELFF	TGTGCCAGCAGCCCGGCGCAGGGGCTCACCGGGGAGCTGTTTTTT
TRBV13	NA	TRBJ1-1	NA	CASRVRGGSNTEAFF	TGTGCCAGCAGAGTCAGGGGCGGATCGAACACTGAAGCTTTCTTT
TRBV11-2	NA	TRBJ1-2	NA	CASSSGRERTFQYYGYTF	TGTGCCAGCAGCTCGGGCCGGGAGCGCACCTTTCAATACTATGGCTACACCTTC
TRBV6-6	TRBD1	TRBJ2-3	NA	CASSRDRGPDTQYF	TGTGCCAGCAGCCGGGACAGGGGACCAGATACGCAGTATTTT
TRBV5-1	TRBD1	TRBJ2-7	NA	CASSWTGEGYEQYF	TGCGCCAGCAGCTGGACAGGGGAGGGCTACGAGCAGTACTTC
TRBV4-1	NA	TRBJ2-3	NA	CASSQTGRGNTDTQYF	TGCGCCAGCAGCCAAACCGGTAGAGGGAACACAGATACGCAGTATTTT
TRBV7-9	TRBD1	TRBJ2-1	NA	CASSPRGTGFFNEQFF	TGTGCCAGCAGCCCCCGAGGGACAGGTTTTTTCAATGAGCAGTTCTTC
TRBV11-2	NA	TRBJ1-1	NA	CASSFSNRGTEAFF	TGTGCCAGCAGCTTTTCGAACCGGGGCACTGAAGCTTTCTTT
TRBV27	NA	TRBJ2-7	NA	CASSPLPTGRYEQYF	TGTGCCAGCAGTCCCCTCCCGACAGGCCGCTACGAGCAGTACTTC
TRBV19	NA	TRBJ2-5	NA	CASSPPPGWETQYF	TGTGCCAGTAGTCCTCCACCAGGGTGGGAGACCCAGTACTTC